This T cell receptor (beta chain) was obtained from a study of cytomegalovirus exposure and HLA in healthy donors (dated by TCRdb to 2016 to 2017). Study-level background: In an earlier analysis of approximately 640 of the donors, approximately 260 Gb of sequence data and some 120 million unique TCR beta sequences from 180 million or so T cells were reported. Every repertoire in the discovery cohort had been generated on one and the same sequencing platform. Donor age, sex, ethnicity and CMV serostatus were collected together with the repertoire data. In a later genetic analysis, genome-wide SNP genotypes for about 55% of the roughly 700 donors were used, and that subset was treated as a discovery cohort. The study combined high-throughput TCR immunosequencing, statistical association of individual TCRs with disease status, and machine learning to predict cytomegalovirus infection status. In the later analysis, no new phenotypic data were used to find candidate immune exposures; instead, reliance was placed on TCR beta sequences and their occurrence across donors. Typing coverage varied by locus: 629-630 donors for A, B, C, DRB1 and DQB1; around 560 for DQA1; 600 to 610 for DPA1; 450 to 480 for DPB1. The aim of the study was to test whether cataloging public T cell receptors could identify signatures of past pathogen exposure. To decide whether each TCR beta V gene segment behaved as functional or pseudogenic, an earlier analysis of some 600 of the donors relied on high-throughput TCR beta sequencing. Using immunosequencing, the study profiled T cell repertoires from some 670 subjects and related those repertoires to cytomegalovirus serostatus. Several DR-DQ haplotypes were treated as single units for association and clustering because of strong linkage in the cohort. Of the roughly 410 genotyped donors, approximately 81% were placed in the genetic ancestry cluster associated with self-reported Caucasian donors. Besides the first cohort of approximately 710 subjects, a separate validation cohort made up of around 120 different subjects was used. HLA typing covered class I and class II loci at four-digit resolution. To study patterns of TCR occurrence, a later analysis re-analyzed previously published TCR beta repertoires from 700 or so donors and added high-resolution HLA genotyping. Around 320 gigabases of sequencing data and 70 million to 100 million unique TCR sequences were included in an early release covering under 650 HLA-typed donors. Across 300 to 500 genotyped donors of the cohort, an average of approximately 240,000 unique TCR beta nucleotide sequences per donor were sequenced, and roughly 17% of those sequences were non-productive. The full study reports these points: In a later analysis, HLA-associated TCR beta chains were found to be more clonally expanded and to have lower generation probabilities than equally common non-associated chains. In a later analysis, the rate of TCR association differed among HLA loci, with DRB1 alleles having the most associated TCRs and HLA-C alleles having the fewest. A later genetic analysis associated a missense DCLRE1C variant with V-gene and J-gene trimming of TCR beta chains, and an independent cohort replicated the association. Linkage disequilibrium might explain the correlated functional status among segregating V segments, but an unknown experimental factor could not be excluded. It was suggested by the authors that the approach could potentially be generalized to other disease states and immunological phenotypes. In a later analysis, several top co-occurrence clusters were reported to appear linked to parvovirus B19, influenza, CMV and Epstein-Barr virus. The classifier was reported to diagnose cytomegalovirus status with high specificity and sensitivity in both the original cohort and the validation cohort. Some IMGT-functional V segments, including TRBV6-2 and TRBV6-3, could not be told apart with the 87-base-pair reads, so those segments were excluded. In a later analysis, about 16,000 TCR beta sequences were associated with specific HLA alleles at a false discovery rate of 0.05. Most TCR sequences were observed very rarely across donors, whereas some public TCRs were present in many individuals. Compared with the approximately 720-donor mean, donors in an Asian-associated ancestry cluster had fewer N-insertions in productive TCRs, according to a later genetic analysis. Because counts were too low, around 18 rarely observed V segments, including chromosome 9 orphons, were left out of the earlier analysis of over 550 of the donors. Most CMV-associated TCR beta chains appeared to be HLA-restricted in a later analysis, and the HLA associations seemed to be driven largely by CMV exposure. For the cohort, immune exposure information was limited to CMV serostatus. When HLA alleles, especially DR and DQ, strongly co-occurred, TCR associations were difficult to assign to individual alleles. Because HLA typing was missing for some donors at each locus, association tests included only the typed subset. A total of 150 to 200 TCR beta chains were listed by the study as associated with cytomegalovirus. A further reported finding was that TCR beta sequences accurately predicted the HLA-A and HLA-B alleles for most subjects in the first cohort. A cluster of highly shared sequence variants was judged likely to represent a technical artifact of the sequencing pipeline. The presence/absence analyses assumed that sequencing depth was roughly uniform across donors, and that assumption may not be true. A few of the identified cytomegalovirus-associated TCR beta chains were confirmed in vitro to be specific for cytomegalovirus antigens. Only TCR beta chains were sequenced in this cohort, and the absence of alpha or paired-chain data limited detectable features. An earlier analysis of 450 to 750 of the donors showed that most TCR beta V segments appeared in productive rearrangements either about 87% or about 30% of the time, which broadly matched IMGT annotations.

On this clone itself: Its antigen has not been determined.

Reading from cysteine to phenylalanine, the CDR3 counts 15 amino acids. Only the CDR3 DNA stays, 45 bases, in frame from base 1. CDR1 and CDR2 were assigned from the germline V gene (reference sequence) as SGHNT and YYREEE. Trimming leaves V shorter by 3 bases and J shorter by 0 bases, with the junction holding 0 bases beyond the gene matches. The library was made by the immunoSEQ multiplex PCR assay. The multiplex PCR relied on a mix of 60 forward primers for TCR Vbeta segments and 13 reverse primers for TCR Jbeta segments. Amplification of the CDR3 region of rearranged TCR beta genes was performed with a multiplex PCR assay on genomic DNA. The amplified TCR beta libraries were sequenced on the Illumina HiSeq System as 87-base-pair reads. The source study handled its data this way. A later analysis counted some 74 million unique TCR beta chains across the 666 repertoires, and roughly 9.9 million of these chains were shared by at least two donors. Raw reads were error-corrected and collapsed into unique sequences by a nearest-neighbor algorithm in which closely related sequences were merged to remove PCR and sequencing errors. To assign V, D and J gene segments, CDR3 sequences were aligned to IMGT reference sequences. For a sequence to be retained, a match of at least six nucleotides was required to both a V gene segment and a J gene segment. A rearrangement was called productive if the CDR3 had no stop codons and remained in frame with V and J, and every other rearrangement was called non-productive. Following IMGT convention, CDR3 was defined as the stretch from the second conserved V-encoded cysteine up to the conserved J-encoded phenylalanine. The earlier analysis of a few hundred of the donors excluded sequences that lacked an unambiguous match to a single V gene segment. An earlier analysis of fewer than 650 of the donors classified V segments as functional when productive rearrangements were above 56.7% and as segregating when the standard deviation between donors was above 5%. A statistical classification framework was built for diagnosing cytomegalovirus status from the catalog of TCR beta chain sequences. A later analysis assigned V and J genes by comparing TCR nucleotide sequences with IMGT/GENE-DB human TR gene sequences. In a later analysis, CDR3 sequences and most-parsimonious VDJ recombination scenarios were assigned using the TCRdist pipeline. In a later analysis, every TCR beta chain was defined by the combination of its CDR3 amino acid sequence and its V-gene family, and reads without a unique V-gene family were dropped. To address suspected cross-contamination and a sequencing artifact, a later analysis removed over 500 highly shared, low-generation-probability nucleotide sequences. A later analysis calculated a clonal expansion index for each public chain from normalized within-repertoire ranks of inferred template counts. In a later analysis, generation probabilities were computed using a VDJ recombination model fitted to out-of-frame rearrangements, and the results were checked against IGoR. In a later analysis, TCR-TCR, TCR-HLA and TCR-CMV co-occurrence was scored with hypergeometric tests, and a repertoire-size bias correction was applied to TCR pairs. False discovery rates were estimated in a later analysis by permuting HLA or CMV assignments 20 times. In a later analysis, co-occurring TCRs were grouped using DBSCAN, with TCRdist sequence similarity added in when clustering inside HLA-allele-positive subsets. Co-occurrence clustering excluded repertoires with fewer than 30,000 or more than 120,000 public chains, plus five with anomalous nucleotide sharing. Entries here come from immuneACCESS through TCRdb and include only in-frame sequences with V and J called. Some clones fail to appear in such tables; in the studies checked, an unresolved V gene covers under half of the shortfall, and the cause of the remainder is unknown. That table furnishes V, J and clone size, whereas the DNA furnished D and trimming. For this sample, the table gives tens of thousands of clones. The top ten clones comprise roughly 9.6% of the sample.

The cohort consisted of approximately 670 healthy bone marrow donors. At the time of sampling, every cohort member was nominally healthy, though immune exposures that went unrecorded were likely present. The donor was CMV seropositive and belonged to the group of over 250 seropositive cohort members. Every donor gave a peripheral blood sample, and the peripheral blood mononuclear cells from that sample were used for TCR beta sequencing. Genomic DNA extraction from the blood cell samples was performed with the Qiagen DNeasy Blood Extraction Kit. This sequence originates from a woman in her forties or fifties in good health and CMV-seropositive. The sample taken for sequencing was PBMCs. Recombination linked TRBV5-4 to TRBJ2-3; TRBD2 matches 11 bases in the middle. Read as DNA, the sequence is TGTGCCAGCAGCTGGACTAGCGGGAGCACAGATACGCAGTATTTT. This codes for CASSWTSGSTDTQYF.